This T cell receptor (beta chain) was found in a study of PD-L1 blockade in urothelial cancer. Germline-derived CDR1 and CDR2 are SQVTM and ANQGSEA. Trimming cost V 7 bases and J 2 bases; bases outside gene matches: 16. There are 18 residues in the CDR3. TCRdb keeps only in-frame clones here, not all; method: immunoSEQ multiplex PCR. The sample has 55,000 to 85,000 clones, about 88% seen once. The TCR comes from a man aged 55-75 years with urothelial cancer. The sample consisted of PBMCs, taken around atezolizumab (anti-PD-L1) treatment. The chain is built from TRBV29-1 and TRBJ2-3; TRBD2 matches at 12 bases. CDR3 nucleotide sequence: TGCAGCGCCAATTCTTTAGGGCTAGCGGGAGGGTACACAGATACGCAGTATTTT. Translating gives CSANSLGLAGGYTDTQYF.